A selection of T cell receptor beta chains follows, all from one sample in a study of T cell changes during pregnancy in multiple sclerosis. Clones were sequenced by immunoSEQ multiplex PCR, and TCRdb holds only the in-frame ones, with some missing. This repertoire shows some 67,000 clones, just over 90% found once; its top ten account for over 1.1%. The specimen comprised peripheral blood, sampled after pregnancy. Every receptor here comes from a female donor with multiple sclerosis, enrolled in a pregnancy study. CDR3s include the opening cysteine and the closing phenylalanine or tryptophan. Fields, in order: D gene, J gene, V gene, clone size, CDR3 DNA, CDR3 protein. A D gene is named only where the DNA matches it firmly. For some rows the clone size is stated as once, few or many, or as a class when expanded; others skip it.

TRBD1,TRBJ1-5,TRBV7-8,NA,TGTGCCAGCAGCTTAGCGAGGGCGTTAGGGCAGGGGGGCAATCAGCCCCAGCATTTT,CASSLARALGQGGNQPQHF
TRBD1,TRBJ1-2,TRBV5-6,once,TGTGCCAGCGCTAACACAGGGGTTGGTGGCTACACCTTC,CASANTGVGGYTF
TRBD1,TRBJ1-2,TRBV7-3,NA,TGTGCCAGCAGTCCAGGGGGGACAGGGTATGGCTACACCTTC,CASSPGGTGYGYTF
NA,TRBJ1-2,TRBV7-2,NA,TGTGCCAGCAGCTTAGGACAGCTCTATGGCTACACCTTC,CASSLGQLYGYTF
TRBD1,TRBJ2-7,TRBV28,NA,TGTGCCAGCAGTCGCACTCAGGGACAGGGGACCTACGAGCAGTACTTC,CASSRTQGQGTYEQYF
NA,TRBJ1-2,TRBV29-1,NA,TGCAGCGCTAGACAGGCTGGCTCCGATGGCTACACCTTC,CSARQAGSDGYTF
TRBD1,TRBJ2-7,TRBV4-2,once,TGTGCCAGCAGCCAAGATCTTATCCCGGACAGGGGTAAAGAGCAGTACTTC,CASSQDLIPDRGKEQYF
NA,TRBJ1-1,TRBV28,NA,TGTGCCAGCAGTTTAAAAAGGAGGGAAGCTTTCTTT,CASSLKRREAFF
TRBD1,TRBJ2-1,TRBV13,NA,TGTGCCAGCAGCCTGCCGAGGACAGGGGCAGGCGAGCAGTTCTTC,CASSLPRTGAGEQFF
TRBD2,TRBJ2-7,TRBV7-2,NA,TGTGCCAGCAGCCCAAGCGGGAATACTTACGAGCAGTACTTC,CASSPSGNTYEQYF
NA,TRBJ2-1,TRBV9,NA,TGTGCCAGCAGTCCGGGACTCGGGGAGCAGTTCTTC,CASSPGLGEQFF
TRBD2,TRBJ2-1,TRBV28,NA,TGTGCCAGCAGCCGAGCGGGAGCGGGAGAAGGAGGGGCATACAATGAGCAGTTCTTC,CASSRAGAGEGGAYNEQFF
NA,TRBJ1-1,TRBV10-3,NA,TGTGCCATCAGTGAGTCGGAGGGGATTGAAGCTTTCTTT,CAISESEGIEAFF
NA,TRBJ2-2,TRBV23-1,NA,TGCGCCAGCAGTCAACTTCTGACAGGCTGCCTATCCGGCACCGGGGAGCTGTTTTTT,CASSQLLTGCLSGTGELFF
TRBD2,TRBJ2-7,TRBV6-1,NA,TGTGCCAGCAGTGGGGGACTAGCGGGCCGCCACTCCTACGAGCAGTACTTC,CASSGGLAGRHSYEQYF
TRBD2,TRBJ2-3,TRBV2,NA,TGTGCCATCATAGCGGGAGTACTCACAGATACGCAGTATTTT,CAIIAGVLTDTQYF
TRBD1,TRBJ2-7,TRBV4-1,NA,TGCGCCAGCAGCCAAGATATATGGGACAGAACCTCCTACGAGCAGTACTTC,CASSQDIWDRTSYEQYF
TRBD2,TRBJ2-7,TRBV27,NA,TGTGCTCGTCCGGGAGGATACGAGCAGTACTTC,CARPGGYEQYF
TRBD1,TRBJ2-1,TRBV6-6,NA,TGTGCCAGCAGCATCGGAAGGACAGGGGTGGACAATGAGCAGTTCTTC,CASSIGRTGVDNEQFF
NA,TRBJ2-1,TRBV4-1,few,TGCGCCAGCAGCCAAGTATTGCAGGGGGTCGGGAGGGTTGAGCAGTTCTTC,CASSQVLQGVGRVEQFF
NA,TRBJ1-5,TRBV11-2,NA,TGTGCCAGCAGCCGCGGGGACGGCAATCAGCCCCAGCATTTT,CASSRGDGNQPQHF
TRBD1,TRBJ1-1,TRBV6-1,NA,TGTGCCAGCAGGACAGGGGATAGAGATTTCTTT,CASRTGDRDFF
TRBD1,TRBJ1-2,TRBV4-3,NA,TGCGCCAGCAGCCAAGTTAGGGACAGGGGTAGTGGCTACACCTTC,CASSQVRDRGSGYTF
TRBD1,TRBJ1-1,TRBV6-5,once,TGTGCCGATAACCCGGAACAGGGGACTGAAGCTTTCTTT,CADNPEQGTEAFF
TRBD1,TRBJ2-7,TRBV30,NA,TGTGCCTGGACTGACAGGGTTCCCACCTACGAGCAGTACTTC,CAWTDRVPTYEQYF
NA,TRBJ2-7,TRBV6-1,NA,TGTGCCAGCAGTGAGTACAGGGCTCTCTACGAGCAGTACTTC,CASSEYRALYEQYF
NA,TRBJ2-7,TRBV4-2,NA,TGTGCCAGCAGCCAAGAGAACGGAGACGCCTACGAGCAGTACTTC,CASSQENGDAYEQYF
NA,TRBJ1-3,TRBV7-3,NA,TGTGCCAGCAGCTTAAGGGGGGGGATCGGAAACACCATATATTTT,CASSLRGGIGNTIYF
TRBD1,TRBJ2-7,TRBV5-4,NA,TGTGCCAGCAGCCCGGACAGGGGCCAGGCCTACGAGCAGTACTTC,CASSPDRGQAYEQYF
NA,TRBJ2-1,TRBV29-1,NA,TGCAGCGCCCGGGACACCGGATACAATGAGCAGTTCTTC,CSARDTGYNEQFF
NA,TRBJ1-2,TRBV6-4,NA,TGTGCCAGCAGTGACCAGTATCAGGGGAAGAACTATGGCTACACCTTC,CASSDQYQGKNYGYTF
TRBD1,TRBJ1-2,TRBV18,NA,TGTGCCAGCTCACTCGGAGGACAGGGTGACTATGGCTACACCTTC,CASSLGGQGDYGYTF
NA,TRBJ1-2,TRBV19,NA,TGTGCCAGTAGTAGAACCCCCCCGGGACATAAGATCCCGGGCTACACCTTC,CASSRTPPGHKIPGYTF
TRBD1,TRBJ1-2,TRBV27,NA,TGTGCCAGCCGAATCTTAGGGGGCAGGGTGGACTATGGCTACACCTTC,CASRILGGRVDYGYTF
TRBD2,TRBJ2-7,TRBV11-2,NA,TGTGCCAGCAGCTTACCGGGACTAGCGGGAGCCTACGAGCAGTACTTC,CASSLPGLAGAYEQYF
TRBD1,TRBJ1-1,TRBV29-1,NA,TGCAGCGCCCACCGGGACAGGAACACTGAAGCTTTCTTT,CSAHRDRNTEAFF
NA,TRBJ1-5,TRBV19,NA,TGTGCCAGTAGTGTCCTCGGACCGGGAAGCAATCAGCCCCAGCATTTT,CASSVLGPGSNQPQHF
NA,TRBJ2-7,TRBV19,many,TGTGCCAGCGGTATCGGGGAGCAGTACTTC,CASGIGEQYF
NA,TRBJ2-1,TRBV18,NA,TGTGCCAGCTCACCGGGCAGGGGTACCTACAATGAGCAGTTCTTC,CASSPGRGTYNEQFF
NA,TRBJ1-2,TRBV14,once,TGTGCCAGCAGCCAACTGGGAGTTAAGGGCTACACCTTC,CASSQLGVKGYTF
TRBD2,TRBJ2-7,TRBV19,NA,TGTGCCAGTAGTCGGGCTAGCGGGAGCTACGAGCAGTACTTC,CASSRASGSYEQYF
NA,TRBJ2-7,TRBV19,NA,TGTGCCAGTAGCACCAGGAATGGAAAGGCCTACGAGCAGTACTTC,CASSTRNGKAYEQYF
NA,TRBJ1-5,TRBV25-1,few,TGTGCCAGCAGCCAGGAATTCAATCAGCCCCAGCATTTT,CASSQEFNQPQHF
NA,TRBJ1-2,TRBV18,NA,TGTGCCAGCTCACCGACCGACAGATCTAACTATGGCTACACCTTC,CASSPTDRSNYGYTF
NA,TRBJ1-1,TRBV18,NA,TGTGCCAGCTCACCACGAGGGGTGGGGGGCACTGAAGCTTTCTTT,CASSPRGVGGTEAFF
TRBD1,TRBJ1-2,TRBV19,few,TGTGCCAGTAGTATCCAGGGACAGACTAACTATGGCTACACCTTC,CASSIQGQTNYGYTF
NA,TRBJ2-7,TRBV7-9,NA,TGTGCCAGCAGCGGGGGCCACGAGCAGTACTTC,CASSGGHEQYF
NA,TRBJ2-2,TRBV5-1,once,TGCGCCAGCAGCCTGGCAGGGAACACCGGGGAGCTGTTTTTT,CASSLAGNTGELFF
NA,TRBJ1-1,TRBV30,NA,TGTGCCTGGAGTGTATTTTCCAAGGGGACTGAAGCTTTCTTT,CAWSVFSKGTEAFF
NA,TRBJ1-2,TRBV2,once,TGTGCCAGCAGTCCCGGTAACTATGGCTACACCTTC,CASSPGNYGYTF
TRBD2,TRBJ2-1,TRBV7-9,once,TGTGCCAGCAGCTCAGGACTAGCGGGAGGTTGGAACAATGAGCAGTTCTTC,CASSSGLAGGWNNEQFF
TRBD2,TRBJ2-7,TRBV11-2,NA,TGTGCCAGCAGCTTGGGCGGACTAGCGGGTTACTACGAGCAGTACTTC,CASSLGGLAGYYEQYF
TRBD1,TRBJ2-5,TRBV27,NA,TGTGCCAGCGGTTCACAGGGTCAGGGGGAAGAGACCCAGTACTTC,CASGSQGQGEETQYF
TRBD2,TRBJ2-1,TRBV19,once,TGTGCCAGTAGTAGCTATCGGGAGGGAAGGAATGAGCAGTTCTTC,CASSSYREGRNEQFF
TRBD2,TRBJ2-1,TRBV5-6,once,TGTGCCAGCAGCGGGGATAGCGGGAGACGCAATGAGCAGTTCTTC,CASSGDSGRRNEQFF